This T cell receptor beta chain was found in a study of shared clonotypes between healthy human individuals. General study findings and limits: Donor clonotype sharing was expected to depend on sequencing depth.

Note on this clone: Its antigen is still unknown.

Only in-frame clones appear in the TCRdb table, and some are missing; sequencing was by immunoSEQ multiplex PCR. The repertoire includes about 1.1 million clones, approximately 80% of them detected once, and 0.89% sits in the top ten. Material: memory CD4+ T cells from PBMCs. Subset specified: CD45RA-negative fraction. The clonotype comes from a man between 18 and 29 years old in good health. Some clones in this sample may be carry-over from other donors' samples.

CDR3 in amino acids: CASSDNRAAETQYF. Here the CDR3 DNA reads TGTGCCAGCAGTGATAACAGGGCGGCGGAGACCCAGTACTTC. The chain recombines TRBV2 with TRBJ2-5, with a possible D match to TRBD1 (6 bases). CDR3 length equals 14 residues. With 3 bases removed from V and 5 bases from J, the gap between germline ends came to 13 bases. Germline V gene lookup returns CDR1 SNHLY and CDR2 FYNNEI.